This is a list of T cell receptor beta chains from one sample in a study of glioma-infiltrating T cells after dendritic cell vaccination. Data came from immunoSEQ multiplex PCR; TCRdb stores just in-frame clones and leaves some out. Of about 50,000 clones detected, about nine tenths appear once; the ten largest clones hold 5% to 6%. The input for sequencing was blood, taken after dendritic cell vaccination. These receptors came from a human donor with glioblastoma. Both conserved end residues are part of each CDR3. D genes are given only for firm matches. The size of a clone is reported for some rows only, either as once, few or many, or as a class for expanded clones.

D	size	J	V	CDR3	DNA
TRBD1	NA	TRBJ2-7	TRBV28	CASSAQGVHEQYF	TGTGCCAGCAGTGCACAGGGGGTACACGAGCAGTACTTC
NA	NA	TRBJ2-7	TRBV19	CASSQQGRQGEQYF	TGTGCCAGTTCCCAGCAGGGTAGACAAGGCGAGCAGTACTTC
TRBD1	NA	TRBJ1-4	TRBV27	CASRGLGTDEKLFF	TGTGCCAGCAGGGGTTTAGGGACAGATGAAAAACTGTTTTTT
NA	NA	TRBJ2-5	TRBV19	CASASWAEQETQYF	TGTGCCAGCGCGTCCTGGGCAGAACAAGAGACCCAGTACTTC
TRBD1	once	TRBJ2-2	TRBV28	CASSLGQVNTGELFF	TGTGCCAGCAGTTTAGGACAGGTGAACACCGGGGAGCTGTTTTTT
NA	NA	TRBJ2-4	TRBV7-2	CASSSRGGPGTKNIQYF	TGTGCCAGCAGCTCGCGAGGGGGACCTGGGACCAAAAACATTCAGTACTTC
TRBD2	NA	TRBJ2-2	TRBV29-1	CSVETASGRATGELFF	TGCAGCGTTGAAACCGCTAGCGGGAGGGCCACCGGGGAGCTGTTTTTT
TRBD1	once	TRBJ2-5	TRBV5-1	CASSNLGTGEETQYF	TGCGCCAGCAGCAACCTCGGGACAGGGGAAGAGACCCAGTACTTC
TRBD1	NA	TRBJ1-5	TRBV10-1	CANVTGVINQPQHF	TGCGCCAACGTAACAGGGGTGATCAATCAGCCCCAGCATTTT
TRBD1	few	TRBJ1-2	TRBV9	CASSLETGGTYGYTF	TGTGCCAGCAGCCTAGAGACAGGGGGGACCTATGGCTACACCTTC
NA	NA	TRBJ1-2	TRBV4-1	CASSQDTFYGYTF	TGCGCCAGCAGCCAAGACACTTTCTATGGCTACACCTTC
NA	NA	TRBJ1-4	TRBV21-1	CASSKVDGQGISANEKLFF	TGTGCCAGCAGCAAAGTTGACGGACAGGGGATTTCAGCTAATGAAAAACTGTTTTTT
TRBD1	NA	TRBJ1-2	TRBV5-1	CASSLPGTGYYGYTF	TGCGCCAGCAGCTTGCCCGGGACAGGATATTATGGCTACACCTTC
NA	once	TRBJ2-1	TRBV5-6	CASSLGYSEQFF	TGTGCCAGCAGCTTGGGGTATAGTGAGCAGTTCTTC
NA	NA	TRBJ2-1	TRBV5-4	CASSQGLFDYNEQFF	TGTGCCAGCAGCCAGGGACTCTTTGACTACAATGAGCAGTTCTTC
NA	NA	TRBJ2-7	TRBV27	CASSLSSISYEQYF	TGTGCCAGCAGTTTATCGTCCATCTCCTACGAGCAGTACTTC
NA	NA	TRBJ1-2	TRBV14	CASSRARTAIGYGYTF	TGTGCCAGCAGCCGAGCACGGACAGCAATTGGATATGGCTACACCTTC
TRBD1	NA	TRBJ2-6	TRBV5-4	CASSLAQSTRQGTLTF	TGTGCCAGCAGCTTGGCTCAATCAACCCGACAGGGAACACTGACTTTC
NA	NA	TRBJ2-7	TRBV28	CASSHPQGRIYEQYF	TGTGCCAGCAGCCATCCCCAGGGGCGAATCTACGAGCAGTACTTC
TRBD2	NA	TRBJ2-5	TRBV15	CATSRDYFTSGRRWETQYF	TGTGCCACCAGCAGAGATTATTTTACTAGCGGGAGGCGGTGGGAGACCCAGTACTTC
TRBD1	NA	TRBJ2-6	TRBV5-1	CASRGGQGSNVLTF	TGCGCCAGCAGGGGGGGACAGGGGTCCAACGTCCTGACTTTC
NA	NA	TRBJ2-7	TRBV5-6	CASSPGVSEQYF	TGTGCCAGCAGTCCAGGGGTGTCCGAGCAGTACTTC
NA	NA	TRBJ1-4	TRBV7-8	CASSSITGEKLFF	TGTGCCAGCAGCTCTATTACAGGGGAAAAACTGTTTTTT
NA	NA	TRBJ1-1	TRBV20-1	CSAIRGTEAFF	TGCAGTGCTATACGCGGCACTGAAGCTTTCTTT
NA	NA	TRBJ2-3	TRBV7-8	CASSLGKASDTQYF	TGTGCCAGCAGCTTAGGCAAAGCGTCAGATACGCAGTATTTT
TRBD1	NA	TRBJ1-6	TRBV10-3	CAIAATGDTLHF	TGTGCCATCGCCGCTACAGGGGATACCCTCCACTTT
TRBD1	NA	TRBJ1-1	TRBV29-1	CSVGLRDNRGEAFF	TGCAGCGTTGGACTTAGGGACAACAGGGGTGAAGCTTTCTTT
TRBD1	NA	TRBJ2-7	TRBV6-6	CASRLRDSSYEQYF	TGTGCCAGCAGATTACGGGACAGTTCCTACGAGCAGTACTTC
TRBD1	NA	TRBJ2-7	TRBV2	CASSETPGQFYEQYF	TGTGCCAGCAGTGAAACACCGGGACAGTTCTACGAGCAGTACTTC
NA	NA	TRBJ2-7	TRBV7-2	CASSLVSGFGYEQYF	TGTGCCAGCAGCTTAGTATCGGGATTCGGCTACGAGCAGTACTTC
TRBD2	NA	TRBJ2-1	TRBV6-6	CASQTSGSPNEQFF	TGTGCCAGCCAAACTAGCGGGAGTCCAAATGAGCAGTTCTTC
NA	NA	TRBJ2-2	TRBV4-1	CASSQVSTGELFF	TGCGCCAGCAGCCAAGTTTCAACCGGGGAGCTGTTTTTT
TRBD1	NA	TRBJ1-5	TRBV7-8	CASSPTGQVDQPQHF	TGTGCCAGCAGCCCGACGGGACAGGTCGACCAGCCCCAGCATTTT
NA	NA	TRBJ2-3	TRBV5-3	CARSLEVREGTDTQYF	TGTGCCAGAAGCTTGGAAGTGCGGGAAGGCACAGATACGCAGTATTTT
TRBD1	NA	TRBJ1-1	TRBV6-5	CASSSTGQDEAFF	TGTGCCAGCAGTTCCACCGGACAGGATGAAGCTTTCTTT
NA	NA	TRBJ2-2	TRBV21-1	CASSKKDSNTGELFF	TGTGCCAGCAGCAAAAAGGACAGTAACACCGGGGAGCTGTTTTTT
TRBD1	once	TRBJ2-7	TRBV18	CASSPWTGLRYEQYF	TGTGCCAGCTCACCGTGGACAGGGTTACGCTACGAGCAGTACTTC
NA	NA	TRBJ2-7	TRBV6-5	CASRQTRDIIYEQYF	TGTGCCAGCAGACAAACGAGGGACATCATCTACGAGCAGTACTTC
NA	NA	TRBJ1-1	TRBV28	CASSFGGFNTEAFF	TGTGCCAGCAGTTTTGGAGGGTTTAACACTGAAGCTTTCTTT